This TCR beta chain came from a study of cytomegalovirus exposure and HLA in healthy donors. Primers: 60 Vbeta forward and 13 Jbeta reverse. The data were produced by immunoSEQ multiplex PCR, yet TCRdb's version contains in-frame clones alone and is incomplete. In the table there are more than 95,000 clones, 60% to 80% of which are singletons. Material for sequencing was PBMCs. This clonotype was sampled from a man aged 25 to 40 in good health and CMV-seronegative.

The CDR3 nucleotides are TGTGCCAGCAGCTTTCGATTTTTGGGGACAGGCGTTATTAATTCACCCCTCCACTTT. It specifies CASSFRFLGTGVINSPLHF. The rearrangement joins TRBV7-2 to TRBJ1-6, with 8 bases identical to TRBD1. The CDR3 loop spans 19 amino acids. Germline V gives CDR1 SGHTA, CDR2 FQGNSA. V gave up 3 bases and J gave up 6 bases; unmatched junction bases: 16.